These 32 T cell receptor beta chains were all obtained from the same sample, sequenced in a study of blood T cells in healthy people across ages. For the second PCR, which ran for about 6 to 11 cycles, a sample-barcoded 5' primer and a J-beta primer mix were used. TCRdb ran MiXCR on the 5' RACE reads and lists one entry per CDR3 protein. This table has 1.6 million or so distinct CDR3 sequences, about 31% appearing once. Sequencing used blood. These receptors all come from a woman younger than 45 in good health.

This clonotype was seen a few times. The chain has TRBV5-1 and TRBJ2-5; possible D gene TRBD2, 5 bases. Germline V gives CDR1 SGHRS, CDR2 YFSETQ. V gave up 0 bases and J gave up 1 base, with 10 bases separating them. This CDR3 is 15 amino acids long. In nucleotides, the CDR3 is TGCGCCAGCAGCTTGGATCGGCGGGCCCAAGAGACCCAGTACTTC. The encoded protein is CASSLDRRAQETQYF.

The J gene is TRBJ1-4, the V gene TRBV20-1, with 9 bases lining up with TRBD1. CDR3 size: 16 residues. The V gene's germline CDR1 is DFQATT and CDR2 SNEGSKA (reference sequence). Trimming at V came to 6 bases and at J to 3 bases, leaving 11 bases not matched to a gene. The DNA for the CDR3 is TGCAGTGCCGGACAGGGGACCGGTATTCCTAATGAAAAACTGTTTTTT. Translating it yields CSAGQGTGIPNEKLFF.

Concerning this clonotype: This may be a read error: a much more frequent sequence differs by one nucleotide. This sequence joins TRBV4-1 and TRBJ2-1; D call uncertain. The CDR3 contains 17 residues. From germline, CDR1 is MGHRA and CDR2 YSYEKL. The DNA of the CDR3 is TGCGCCAGCAACCAAGAATCGAGTGGAGTCTCCTACAATGAGCAGTTCTTC. It specifies CASNQESSGVSYNEQFF.

The chain couples TRBV4-1 to TRBJ2-5; no firm D call. The CDR3 sequence is 15 residues long. The V gene lost 1 base and the J gene lost 4 bases, with 13 bases spanning the gap. Germline-derived CDR1 and CDR2 are MGHRA and YSYEKL. CDR3 nucleotides: TGCGCCAGCAGCCAAGGGCCCAGTCCCCGAGAGACCCAGTACTTC. Its protein is CASSQGPSPRETQYF.

The rearrangement links TRBV9 to TRBJ2-1, with TRBD1 matching 8 bases. The CDR3 sequence is 15 residues long. CDR1 and CDR2 from the germline V gene are SGDLS and YYNGEE. V lost 3 bases to trimming and J lost 5 bases; unmatched junction nucleotides: 7. The CDR3 DNA reads as TGTGCCAGCAGCGATCAGGACAGGGCTAACAATGAGCAGTTCTTC. Translated: CASSDQDRANNEQFF.

This clonotype came up many times. The chain recombines TRBV5-1 with TRBJ2-6; a weak D match, TRBD1 (5 bases). This CDR3 spans 16 amino acids. The germline V gene encodes CDR1 SGHRS and CDR2 YFSETQ. V shed 4 bases and J shed 4 bases, with 15 bases lying between them. Here the CDR3 reads CASSPNPGPGANVLTF. In DNA, the CDR3 is TGCGCCAGCAGCCCAAACCCAGGGCCCGGGGCCAACGTCCTGACTTTC. Variable domain in full (rest from reference TRBV5-1 and TRBJ2-6): KAGVTQTPRYLIKTRGQQVTLSCSPISGHRSVSWYQQTPGQGLQFLFEYFSETQRNKGNFPGRFSGRQFSNSRSEMNVSTLELGDSALYLCASSPNPGPGANVLTFGAGSRLTVL.

This sequence joins TRBV6-1 and TRBJ2-7, with 7 bases matching TRBD1. Germline V gene lookup returns CDR1 MNHNS and CDR2 SASEGT. V was clipped by 5 bases and J by 4 bases; unmatched bases: 8. The CDR3 is made up of 14 amino acids. The CDR3 DNA is TGTGCCAGCAGTCCATGGGACAGACGATACGAGCAGTACTTC. Amino acid sequence: CASSPWDRRYEQYF.

The rearrangement joins TRBV9 to TRBJ2-3, with D uncertain. This CDR3 has 16 amino acids. V was pared by 0 bases and J by 0 bases, with 11 bases between. The germline V gene encodes CDR1 SGDLS and CDR2 YYNGEE. The CDR3 loop is CASSVEATSSTDTQYF. CDR3 coding DNA: TGTGCCAGCAGCGTAGAGGCTACTTCTAGCACAGATACGCAGTATTTT.

J is TRBJ2-5 and V is TRBV25-1; maybe TRBD1 (5 bases). The CDR3 has 14 amino acids. V lost 3 bases and J lost 0, with 8 bases in between. CDR1 and CDR2 (germline): MGHDK, SYGVNS. CDR3 sequence: CASSERQHQETQYF. Written as DNA, the CDR3 is TGTGCCAGCAGTGAGAGACAGCACCAAGAGACCCAGTACTTC.

This chain connects TRBV12-3 or TRBV12-4 to TRBJ1-4; 7 bases line up with TRBD1. The CDR3 runs to 13 residues. The ends lost 7 bases at V and 6 bases at J; junction bases unmatched: 5. Here the CDR3 reads CASKQGGDEKLFF. The CDR3 DNA reads TGTGCCAGCAAGCAGGGGGGTGATGAAAAACTGTTTTTT.

The chain employs TRBV20-1 and TRBJ2-7, with 10 positions matching TRBD2. V shed 4 bases, J shed 5 bases, and the junction held 5 bases outside the gene matches. The germline V gene has CDR1 DFQATT and CDR2 SNEGSKA (reference sequence). CDR3 length: 13 amino acids. The CDR3 DNA sequence: TGCAGTGCTATAGTAGCGGGAGGAAACGAGCAGTACTTC. This translates into CSAIVAGGNEQYF.

This clonotype was detected a few times. The J gene is TRBJ2-3, the V gene TRBV9; 9 positions agree with TRBD2. The length of the CDR3 is 17 residues. The J segment lost 6 bases and the V segment lost 0 bases, leaving 11 bases of the junction unmatched. In germline, CDR1 is SGDLS, CDR2 YYNGEE. The CDR3 loop reads CASSVVSRRGGSDTQYF. The DNA of the CDR3 is TGTGCCAGCAGCGTAGTATCGCGGCGGGGGGGCTCCGATACGCAGTATTTT. The full variable domain, completed using reference TRBV9 and TRBJ2-3, is DSGVTQTPKHLITATGQRVTLRCSPRSGDLSVYWYQQSLDQGLQFLIQYYNGEERAKGNILERFSAQQFPDLHSELNLSSLELGDSALYFCASSVVSRRGGSDTQYFGPGTRLTVL.

The J gene is TRBJ2-6, the V gene TRBV24-1, with 8 positions matching TRBD1. Germline CDR1 KGHDR, CDR2 SFDVKD. The V segment lost 5 bases and the J segment 4 bases; nucleotides outside the gene matches: 9. The CDR3 runs to 17 residues. The CDR3 region is CATSVGEDRVGANVLTF. The CDR3 DNA is TGTGCCACCAGTGTTGGGGAGGACAGGGTCGGGGCCAACGTCCTGACTTTC.

The J gene is TRBJ1-1, the V gene TRBV6-1; TRBD1 agrees at 9 bases. The CDR3 is made up of 14 amino acids. The ends lost 6 bases at V and 4 bases at J; junction bases unmatched: 6. Germline-derived CDR1 and CDR2 are MNHNS and SASEGT. CDR3 protein: CASSRDRVSTEAFF. The CDR3 DNA follows: TGTGCCAGCAGCCGGGACAGGGTATCCACTGAAGCTTTCTTT.

The V gene is TRBV28, the J gene TRBJ1-1; no reliable D call. This CDR3 has 13 residues. The germline V gene encodes CDR1 MDHEN and CDR2 SYDVKM. V lost 8 bases, J lost 0 bases, and 10 bases lay in between. Here the CDR3 DNA reads TGTGCCAGCTATGAAACCATGAACACTGAAGCTTTCTTT. Translated: CASYETMNTEAFF.

The sample holds one count of this clonotype. The gene calls are TRBV18 and TRBJ2-3; 7 nucleotides line up with TRBD2. V shed 1 base and J 2 bases; nucleotides not matched to a gene: 6. Germline-derived CDR1 and CDR2 are KGHSH and LQKENI. The CDR3 has 16 amino acids. DNA of the CDR3: TGTGCCAGCTCACCACAGGGAAGCGGGACCACAGATACGCAGTATTTT. Translated: CASSPQGSGTTDTQYF.

This clonotype was picked up many times. The rearrangement links TRBV20-1 to TRBJ2-7; 8 nucleotides match TRBD2. Germline assignment: CDR1 DFQATT and CDR2 SNEGSKA (reference sequence). CDR3 length: 15 residues. Trimming took 1 base from V and 7 from J; bases not matched to a gene: 12. The CDR3 coding sequence is TGCAGTGCTAGAGCGGGAGGGCCGTTATTTCTAGAGCAGTACTTC. It yields the protein CSARAGGPLFLEQYF.

V and J are TRBV5-1 and TRBJ2-1; 9 nucleotides match TRBD2. The CDR3 loop spans 18 amino acids. Germline lookup yields CDR1 SGHRS and CDR2 YFSETQ. V gave up 1 base and J gave up 0 bases; unmatched junction bases: 8. CDR3 sequence reads: CASSLKASGGLSYNEQFF. The CDR3 DNA reads TGCGCCAGCAGCTTGAAAGCGAGCGGGGGGCTCTCCTACAATGAGCAGTTCTTC.

The chain combines TRBV7-9 with TRBJ2-7, with 8 bases that match TRBD2. The CDR3 spans 16 residues. V shed 1 base and J 3 bases; nucleotides not matched to a gene: 8. Germline CDR1 is SEHNR and CDR2 is FQNEAQ (reference sequence). CDR3 DNA: TGTGCCAGCAGCTTAGGATACGGTAGCGGGAACTACGAGCAGTACTTC. Translating gives CASSLGYGSGNYEQYF.

This clonotype was observed a handful of times. The rearrangement uses TRBV12-3 or TRBV12-4 and TRBJ2-7; TRBD1 aligns across 7 bases. J lost 2 bases, V lost 7 bases, and 8 bases had no gene match. CDR3 length: 14 residues. The CDR3 region has the DNA TGTGCCAGCACCTGGGACAGATCAGCCTACGAGCAGTACTTC. Its translation is CASTWDRSAYEQYF.

This clonotype was seen once. Germline and junction disagree at one end, which may indicate a read error. V gene TRBV11-3 combines with J gene TRBJ2-3, with D perhaps matching TRBD2 (5 bases). Germline V gene lookup returns CDR1 SGHNT and CDR2 YENEEA. CDR3 length: 14 residues. CDR3 in DNA: TGTGCCAGCAGCTTATCGGAGGAAACAGATACACAGTATTTT. It encodes CASSLSEETDTQYF.

The gene calls are TRBV18 and TRBJ2-3; D not certain. Germline V lookup: CDR1 KGHSH, CDR2 LQKENI. The CDR3 is 15 amino acids. The germline V and J ends were trimmed by 0 bases and 3 bases, with 10 bases remaining between them. CDR3 nucleotides: TGTGCCAGCTCACCACCGAGTAGGAATACAGATACGCAGTATTTT. This translates into CASSPPSRNTDTQYF.

The V and J genes are TRBV27 and TRBJ2-3; 9 bases align to TRBD2. Germline V gene lookup returns CDR1 MNHEY and CDR2 SMNVEV (reference sequence). The trim removed 6 bases at V and 4 bases at J, leaving 11 bases unmatched. CDR3 size: 16 residues. CDR3 region: CASRRAGGMVADTQYF. In DNA form, the CDR3 reads TGTGCCAGCAGGAGAGCGGGAGGCATGGTCGCAGATACGCAGTATTTT.

V is TRBV20-1 and J is TRBJ2-3; possibly TRBD2 for D (6 bases). The V end was cut by 6 bases, the J end by 4 bases, with 17 bases between. Germline V CDR1 and CDR2: DFQATT, SNEGSKA (reference sequence). The CDR3 is 14 residues long. The CDR3 DNA sequence: TGCAGTGCCAGCCCAGCTAGCGCCTCAGATACGCAGTATTTT. Translation gives CSASPASASDTQYF.

This clonotype was observed a handful of times. The rearrangement joins TRBV20-1 to TRBJ2-3; D possibly corresponds to TRBD2 (6 bases). Germline V CDR1 and CDR2: DFQATT, SNEGSKA (reference sequence). There are 15 residues in the CDR3. V shed 5 bases and J shed 2 bases, with 17 bases lying between them. The CDR3 loop reads CSAPPRGSLTDTQYF. The CDR3 nucleotides are TGCAGTGCTCCCCCCCGGGGGTCCCTCACAGATACGCAGTATTTT.

Only a few counts were recorded for this clonotype. The rearrangement joins TRBV6-2 or TRBV6-3 to TRBJ2-1; 7 bases are shared with TRBD1. In germline, CDR1 is MNHEY, CDR2 SVGEGT. The CDR3 has 16 residues. Germline trimming cut 6 bases from V and 0 bases from J; bases unmatched to any gene: 8. CDR3 protein: CASSRYRDSSYNEQFF. As DNA, the CDR3 is TGTGCCAGCAGCCGGTACAGGGACAGCTCCTACAATGAGCAGTTCTTC.

This clonotype appeared a few times. The chain employs TRBV27 and TRBJ2-5; TRBD1 agrees at 7 bases. The germline V gene has CDR1 MNHEY and CDR2 SMNVEV (reference sequence). V trimming: 5 bases; J trimming: 3 bases; junction bases outside the gene matches: 9. This CDR3 comprises 15 residues. CDR3 DNA sequence: TGTGCCAGCAGTCCCAGGACAGGCTGGAAAGAGACCCAGTACTTC. This translates into CASSPRTGWKETQYF.

The rearrangement uses TRBV10-3 and TRBJ2-7, with a weak D call TRBD2 (6 bases). Germline CDR1 and CDR2: ENHRY and SYGVKD. V lost 4 bases to trimming and J lost 6 bases, with 22 bases between them. The CDR3 runs 16 residues. For the CDR3, the DNA is TGTGCCATCAGTGTTTCCTTCTGGCGGGATCGGTTCGAGCAGTACTTC. Protein: CAISVSFWRDRFEQYF.

The chain has TRBV15 and TRBJ2-1; TRBD2 aligns across 7 bases. Germline V gene data show CDR1 as LNHNV and CDR2 as YYDKDF (reference sequence). After removal of 8 bases from V and 9 bases from J, the junction contained 13 bases not matched to a gene. The length of the CDR3 is 14 residues. The CDR3 protein is CATSEAGRVGEQFF. The CDR3 nucleotides read TGTGCCACCTCCGAAGCGGGGAGAGTAGGTGAGCAGTTCTTC.

This CDR3 is CASSAIEAFSSYNEQFF. CDR3 nucleotides: TGTGCCAGCAGCGCCATTGAGGCGTTTAGCTCCTACAATGAGCAGTTCTTC. This chain connects TRBV2 to TRBJ2-1; D ambiguous. CDR3 size: 17 residues. The germline gives CDR1 SNHLY, CDR2 FYNNEI. V lost 6 bases to trimming and J lost 0 bases, with 18 bases between them. Drawing the rest from reference TRBV2 and TRBJ2-1, the complete variable domain is EPEVTQTPSHQVTQMGQEVILRCVPISNHLYFYWYRQILGQKVEFLVSFYNNEISEKSEIFDDQFSVERPDGSNFTLKIRSTKLEDSAMYFCASSAIEAFSSYNEQFFGPGTRLTVL.

This chain uses TRBV9 with TRBJ2-3; 8 bases match TRBD1. V shed 4 bases, J shed 3 bases, and the junction held 7 bases outside the gene matches. This CDR3 is 15 amino acids long. The germline V gene encodes CDR1 SGDLS and CDR2 YYNGEE. For the CDR3, the DNA is TGTGCCAGCAGCATCGGACAGGGTAAAACAGATACGCAGTATTTT. Encoded protein: CASSIGQGKTDTQYF.

The chain is built from TRBV11-2 and TRBJ2-5, with 8 positions matching TRBD2. The CDR3 runs 16 residues. Per the germline V gene, CDR1 is SGHAT and CDR2 is FQNNGV. V was clipped by 0 bases and J by 7 bases; unmatched bases: 10. As DNA, the CDR3 is TGTGCCAGCAGCTTAGATCCTACGGGGGGGCGCGGGACCCAGTACTTC. This translates into CASSLDPTGGRGTQYF.